The rows below give T cell receptor beta chains drawn from one sample of a study of cytomegalovirus exposure and HLA in healthy donors. Sequencing was performed with immunoSEQ multiplex PCR; in TCRdb, only in-frame clones are kept and a portion is missing. The repertoire holds about 130,000 clones, with about nine tenths as singletons. Sequencing input: PBMCs. The receptors here all came from a woman in her late teens or twenties in good health and CMV-seronegative. Each CDR3 is given with its conserved first and last residue. The D gene is left open where the match is weak. The size field is filled for only some rows; it gives once, few, many or a size class.

V,D,J,size,CDR3,DNA
TRBV30,TRBD2,TRBJ2-3,.,CAWSSGRRTQYF,TGTGCCTGGTCTAGCGGGAGGAGGACGCAGTATTTT
TRBV29-1,.,TRBJ2-5,.,CSVEPPQETQYF,TGCAGCGTTGAACCCCCTCAAGAGACCCAGTACTTC
TRBV27,TRBD1,TRBJ1-5,.,CASSRFNLLQGARQPQHF,TGTGCCAGCAGCCGCTTTAACCTCTTACAGGGGGCGAGGCAGCCCCAGCATTTT
TRBV4-1,TRBD2,TRBJ2-7,.,CASSQGGGGAYEQYF,TGCGCCAGCAGCCAAGGCGGGGGGGGAGCCTACGAGCAGTACTTC
TRBV9,TRBD1,TRBJ2-7,.,CASSDGQGPFYEQYF,TGTGCCAGCAGCGACGGACAGGGGCCGTTCTACGAGCAGTACTTC
TRBV19,.,TRBJ2-1,once,CASSTWELAIYNEQFF,TGTGCCAGTAGTACGTGGGAGCTAGCAATTTACAATGAGCAGTTCTTC
TRBV5-6,TRBD1,TRBJ1-3,once,CASSPGTGALFPGNTIYF,TGTGCCAGCAGTCCCGGGACAGGGGCACTTTTTCCTGGAAACACCATATATTTT
TRBV7-6,.,TRBJ2-7,.,CASSLANEQYF,TGTGCCAGCAGCTTAGCTAACGAGCAGTACTTC
TRBV29-1,.,TRBJ1-2,.,CSALPPGDGYTF,TGCAGCGCCCTCCCCCCAGGCGATGGCTACACCTTC
TRBV6-5,.,TRBJ1-5,.,CASSAVSGESQPQHF,TGTGCCAGCAGTGCTGTATCAGGGGAGAGCCAGCCCCAGCATTTT
TRBV4-1,TRBD1,TRBJ1-4,few,CASSQPGQGEKLFF,TGCGCCAGCAGCCAACCGGGACAGGGGGAAAAACTGTTTTTT
TRBV5-1,TRBD1,TRBJ1-1,.,CASSARTGVNTEAFF,TGCGCCAGCAGCGCAAGGACAGGGGTGAACACTGAAGCTTTCTTT
TRBV5-1,TRBD1,TRBJ1-2,.,CASSLGQGDYGYTF,TGCGCCAGCAGCTTGGGACAGGGTGACTATGGCTACACCTTC
TRBV19,TRBD1,TRBJ1-2,.,CASSLGTGYGYTF,TGTGCCAGTAGTCTAGGGACAGGCTATGGCTACACCTTC
TRBV5-1,.,TRBJ2-1,.,CASSLGSGSWWGNEQFF,TGCGCCAGCAGCTTGGGTAGCGGCTCTTGGTGGGGCAATGAGCAGTTCTTC
TRBV5-1,TRBD1,TRBJ2-7,many,CASSRGGQGLGEQYF,TGCGCCAGCAGCAGGGGAGGACAGGGGTTGGGTGAGCAGTACTTC
TRBV5-4,TRBD2,TRBJ2-3,few,CASSPRLAGGDTQYF,TGTGCCAGCAGCCCTCGACTAGCGGGAGGAGATACGCAGTATTTT
TRBV7-3,TRBD2,TRBJ2-7,.,CASSSSGSSYEQYF,TGTGCCAGCAGCTCTAGCGGGAGCTCCTACGAGCAGTACTTC
TRBV5-1,TRBD2,TRBJ2-7,.,CASSLGGTSGAYEQYF,TGCGCCAGCAGCTTGGGGGGGACTAGCGGGGCCTACGAGCAGTACTTC
TRBV7-2,TRBD2,TRBJ2-2,.,CASSLRLAAGELFF,TGTGCCAGCAGCTTAAGGCTAGCGGCCGGGGAGCTGTTTTTT
TRBV6-8,TRBD1,TRBJ1-2,.,CASSYSGTGSLFNYGYTF,TGTGCCAGCAGTTACTCCGGGACAGGGTCCCTTTTTAACTATGGCTACACCTTC
TRBV6-4,.,TRBJ2-2,.,CASSDAQGGFGTGELFF,TGTGCCAGCAGTGATGCGCAGGGAGGTTTCGGCACCGGGGAGCTGTTTTTT
TRBV7-2,TRBD2,TRBJ2-5,.,CASRPLAGVGETQYF,TGTGCCAGCAGACCCCTAGCGGGAGTGGGGGAGACCCAGTACTTC
TRBV7-9,.,TRBJ2-1,.,CASSPQGSNEQFF,TGTGCCAGCAGCCCCCAAGGGAGCAATGAGCAGTTCTTC
TRBV19,.,TRBJ2-3,.,CASSMGSGVTDTQYF,TGTGCCAGTAGTATGGGGAGCGGAGTCACAGATACGCAGTATTTT
TRBV6-4,TRBD2,TRBJ2-3,.,CASSTTSGSTDTQYF,TGTGCCAGCAGCACGACTAGCGGATCCACAGATACGCAGTATTTT
TRBV14,.,TRBJ2-1,.,CASSQQGIGYNEQFF,TGTGCCAGCAGCCAGCAGGGAATTGGGTACAATGAGCAGTTCTTC
TRBV4-1,.,TRBJ2-4,once,CASSQDPSIQYF,TGCGCCAGCAGCCAGGACCCTAGCATTCAGTACTTC
TRBV5-6,TRBD2,TRBJ2-1,.,CASSARLAGVDWGRNEQFF,TGTGCCAGCAGCGCACGACTAGCGGGAGTTGATTGGGGTCGCAATGAGCAGTTCTTC
TRBV5-1,.,TRBJ1-1,once,CASRKIAGSGTEAFF,TGCGCCAGCAGAAAAATAGCCGGCAGTGGCACTGAAGCTTTCTTT